This T cell receptor (beta chain) was captured by sequencing in a study of lymphopenia after photon versus proton radiotherapy. In its sample, this clone was seen once. TCRdb's table, derived via immunoSEQ multiplex PCR, lists solely in-frame clones and lacks some. The sample shows more than 5,500 clones, more than 75% of them seen only once. The CDR3 length is 16 residues. Trimming shortened V by 5 bases and J by 5 bases, and 21 bases separated the two germline ends. Germline loops: CDR1 SGHAT, CDR2 FQNNGV. The chain employs TRBV11-2 and TRBJ1-2, with D unclear. The source was peripheral blood, collected from a patient treated with photon-based radiotherapy. The clonotype comes from a man under 40 with gastric cancer. The CDR3 here is CASSPVLATDPYGYTF. Written as DNA, the CDR3 is TGTGCCAGCAGCCCAGTTCTGGCGACGGACCCTTATGGCTACACCTTC.